This T cell receptor beta chain derives from a study of blood T cells in healthy people across ages. Study observations and caveats: PBMCs that were unsorted prevented a conclusive naive versus antigen-experienced comparison. Long-lived donors had more naive CD4+ cells and higher diversity than aged donors. Researchers deemed the diversity estimates from one million T cells underestimates.

This clonotype was picked up a small number of times. The antigen is unknown. Primers used in a second PCR of roughly 7 to 12 cycles were a sample-barcoded 5' primer and a J-beta primer mix. TCRdb recomputed calls from the 5' RACE reads with MiXCR, one row per CDR3 protein. The data hold about 1,500,000 distinct CDR3 sequences, with around 42% observed a single time. Trimming at V came to 6 bases and at J to 2 bases, leaving 12 bases not matched to a gene. The CDR3 runs 16 residues. Germline values: CDR1 ENHRY, CDR2 SYGVKD. V is TRBV10-3 and J is TRBJ1-2; 7 nucleotides agree with TRBD1. The sequence was obtained from a woman under 30 in good health. The specimen was blood. CDR3 sequence (DNA): TGTGCCATCAGCGACCAAGCCGGGACAGTGAACTATGGCTACACCTTC. This gives the protein CAISDQAGTVNYGYTF.